Sequencing of this T cell receptor beta chain was carried out in a study of shared clonotypes between healthy human individuals. CDR1 is SGHRS and CDR2 is YFSETQ in the germline V gene. The CDR3 loop spans 14 amino acids. Germline trimming cut 0 bases from V and 5 bases from J; bases unmatched to any gene: 1. In regard to this clone: The same CDR3 also results from other DNA sequences found in this sample.

Clones were sequenced by immunoSEQ multiplex PCR, and TCRdb holds only the in-frame ones, with some missing. The sample lists more than 900,000 clones, more than 75% occurring once. The chain combines TRBV5-1 with TRBJ1-3, with TRBD1 matching over 8 bases. Sequencing was carried out using memory CD4+ T cells from PBMCs. This sample's subset: CD45RA-negative fraction. The receptor was isolated from a young man in good health. Some clones in this sample may be carry-over from other donors' samples. The CDR3: CASSLGQGRNTIYF. DNA of the CDR3: TGCGCCAGCAGCTTGGGACAGGGGAGAAACACCATATATTTT.